These 25 T cell receptor beta chains share one sample of origin, sequenced in a study of breast tumors, draining lymph nodes, adjacent tissues. Axillary draining lymph nodes of breast cancer patients supplied the node samples. Via MiXCR, TCRdb re-called the multiplex PCR reads, giving one row per CDR3 protein. The sample records 200,000 to 300,000 distinct CDR3 sequences, 30% being singletons. The sample was axillary lymph node tissue. The receptors originated from a female donor with breast cancer. Some clones in this sample may be carry-over from other donors' samples.

A note on this clonotype: A single base separates this from a much larger clone, so it may be a read error. The chain joins TRBV4-2 to TRBJ2-7; D uncertain. There are 16 residues in the CDR3. The V end lost 0 bases, the J end lost 2 bases, and 14 bases lay between the germline ends. Per the germline V gene, CDR1 is LGHNA and CDR2 is YNFKEQ. The CDR3 is CASSQDLFEGTYEQYF. The CDR3 region has the DNA TGTGCCAGCAGCCAAGATTTATTCGAAGGGACCTACGAGCAGTACTTC.

This clonotype has ten or more counts. CDR3 in DNA: TGTGCCAGCACTCCGTCTCCTCGCACAGATACGCAGTATTTT. It codes for CASTPSPRTDTQYF. The J gene is TRBJ2-3, the V gene TRBV7-9; D is uncertain. The V end lost 7 bases, the J end lost 1 base, and 12 bases lay between the germline ends. Germline V gene data show CDR1 as SEHNR and CDR2 as FQNEAQ (reference sequence). The CDR3 has 14 residues.

Notes on this clonotype: At one end, the junction sequence differs from germline, possibly due to a read error. J is TRBJ2-7 and V is TRBV6-5; D is undetermined. Germline V lookup: CDR1 MNHEY, CDR2 SVGAGI. CDR3 length: 15 residues. The CDR3 region is CAGSYSLAPPYEQYF. Written as DNA, the CDR3 is TGTGCCGGCAGTTACTCGTTAGCCCCTCCCTACGAGCAGTACTTC.

The table lists this clonotype with many counts. The genes are TRBV29-1 and TRBJ1-2; D not resolved. Germline values: CDR1 SQVTM, CDR2 ANQGSEA. The ends were cut back, 4 bases at V and 8 bases at J, with 17 bases in the middle. The CDR3 consists of 13 residues. The CDR3 reads CSVGSGSGRGYTF. CDR3 nucleotides: TGCAGCGTTGGTTCGGGCTCAGGTCGGGGCTACACCTTC. The whole variable domain, filled in from reference TRBV29-1 and TRBJ1-2, reads SAVISQKPSRDICQRGTSLTIQCQVDSQVTMMFWYRQQPGQSLTLIATANQGSEATYESGFVIDKFPISRPNLTFSTLTVSNMSPEDSSIYLCSVGSGSGRGYTFGSGTRLTVV.

V is TRBV7-9 and J is TRBJ1-4; TRBD1 matches at 7 bases. Trimming took 4 bases from V and 3 from J; bases not matched to a gene: 5. Germline V gives CDR1 SEHNR, CDR2 FQNEAQ (reference sequence). This CDR3 contains 15 residues. The CDR3 sequence: CASSYTGAANEKLFF. CDR3 in DNA: TGTGCCAGCAGCTATACAGGGGCAGCTAATGAAAAACTGTTTTTT.

The gene calls are TRBV19 and TRBJ1-6, with 8 bases that match TRBD1. CDR1 is LNHDA, CDR2 SQIVND, per germline (reference sequence). This CDR3 spans 17 amino acids. Germline trimming cut 4 bases from V and 0 bases from J; bases unmatched to any gene: 5. The CDR3 reads CASSKDRASSYNSPLHF. The CDR3 nucleotides are TGTGCCAGTAGTAAGGACAGGGCAAGCTCCTATAATTCACCCCTCCACTTT.

This clonotype was seen repeatedly, ten times or more. The V call is TRBV12-3 or TRBV12-4, the J call TRBJ2-2; TRBD2 is a possible D gene (5 bases). CDR3 length equals 15 residues. Trimming took 7 bases from V and 5 from J, leaving 17 bases between them. The CDR3, as DNA: TGTGCCAGCACCGAACGAGGAGGAAAAACCGGGGAGCTGTTTTTT. It specifies CASTERGGKTGELFF.

Concerning this clonotype itself: With a much larger clone just one base away, this may be a read error. The rearrangement joins TRBV25-1 to TRBJ2-1; a weak D match, TRBD2 (5 bases). Trimming shortened V by 6 bases and J by 6 bases, and 18 bases separated the two germline ends. The CDR3 consists of 15 residues. CDR1 and CDR2 from the germline V gene are MGHDK and SYGVNS. In DNA, the CDR3 is TGTGCCAGCAGCTTCAGACTAACTCGATGCAATGAGCAGTTCTTC. Translation: CASSFRLTRCNEQFF.

The genes are TRBV10-2 and TRBJ2-5, with 9 bases that match TRBD2. Germline V gives CDR1 WSHSY, CDR2 SAAADI. CDR3 length: 16 residues. Trimming cost V 4 bases and J 2 bases; bases outside gene matches: 8. The CDR3: CASSGSASGVQETQYF. CDR3 coding DNA: TGCGCCAGCAGTGGTTCGGCTAGCGGGGTGCAAGAGACCCAGTACTTC.

This chain uses TRBV16 with TRBJ1-2, with 9 nucleotides matching TRBD1. Germline trimming cut 3 bases from V and 4 bases from J; bases unmatched to any gene: 3. From germline, CDR1 is KGHSY and CDR2 FQNENV. This CDR3 has 14 residues. CDR3 DNA: TGTGCCAGCAGCCAGGGGGGACAGGGCTATGGCTACACCTTC. Protein sequence: CASSQGGQGYGYTF.

This clonotype has ten or more counts. V usage is TRBV9 and J usage is TRBJ1-3, with 7 bases lining up with TRBD1. Germline CDR1 reads SGDLS; CDR2 reads YYNGEE. This CDR3 spans 16 amino acids. V was pared by 4 bases and J by 11 bases, with 18 bases of the junction left unmatched. The CDR3 sequence: CASSPDSRGISEAIYF. The CDR3 DNA follows: TGTGCCAGCAGCCCGGACAGCAGGGGGATATCCGAAGCCATATATTTT.

This clonotype was detected many times. The chain couples TRBV9 to TRBJ1-4; D perhaps matches TRBD1 (5 bases). Germline CDR1 reads SGDLS; CDR2 reads YYNGEE. This CDR3 is built from 16 residues. V lost 0 bases to trimming and J lost 4 bases, with 13 bases between them. The CDR3 sequence is CASSVGRGLSNEKLFF. CDR3 nucleotide sequence: TGTGCCAGCAGCGTAGGTCGGGGACTGAGTAATGAAAAACTGTTTTTT.

This clonotype occurred a few times. Just one base apart from a much larger clone, this may be a read error. The chain is built from TRBV11-3 and TRBJ2-2; perhaps TRBD1 as D (5 bases). V lost 5 bases and J 4 bases, leaving 14 bases between the germline ends. Germline V gene data show CDR1 as SGHNT and CDR2 as YENEEA. The CDR3 totals 15 residues. The CDR3 nucleotides are TGTGCCAGCAGCCAGGGCCGCGCGACCACCGGGGAGCTGTTTTTT. Translated: CASSQGRATTGELFF.

This clonotype occurred many times. The rearrangement joins TRBV19 to TRBJ2-1; 10 bases fit TRBD2. The CDR3 is made up of 16 amino acids. Per the germline V gene, CDR1 is LNHDA and CDR2 is SQIVND (reference sequence). Trimming cost V 6 bases and J 4 bases; bases outside gene matches: 9. CDR3: CASSQREGLAYNEQFF. The CDR3 DNA reads as TGTGCCAGTAGCCAGCGGGAGGGCCTAGCTTACAATGAGCAGTTCTTC. Variable domain in full (rest from reference TRBV19 and TRBJ2-1): DGGITQSPKYLFRKEGQNVTLSCEQNLNHDAMYWYRQDPGQGLRLIYYSQIVNDFQKGDIAEGYSVSREKKESFPLTVTSAQKNPTAFYLCASSQREGLAYNEQFFGPGTRLTVL.

The V and J genes are TRBV20-1 and TRBJ1-1; D gene ambiguous. V was clipped by 4 bases and J by 4 bases, with 13 bases between them. The CDR3 is 13 residues long. In germline, CDR1 is DFQATT, CDR2 SNEGSKA (reference sequence). CDR3 residues: CSAMENLSTEAFF. The DNA of the CDR3 is TGCAGTGCTATGGAAAACTTGAGCACTGAAGCTTTCTTT.

The table lists this clonotype with many counts. V is TRBV5-4 and J is TRBJ2-1, with D maybe TRBD2 (5 bases). Per the germline V gene, CDR1 is SGHNT and CDR2 is YYREEE (reference sequence). The CDR3 spans 17 residues. V was shortened by 0 bases and J by 9 bases, with 22 bases between the two germline ends. CDR3 sequence (DNA): TGTGCCAGCAGCTTGGTTGGGTCAGGTAGCGAGTGGGGTGAGCAGTTCTTC. This encodes CASSLVGSGSEWGEQFF.

A note on this clonotype: A single base separates this from a much larger clone, so it may be a read error. The chain recombines TRBV12-3 or TRBV12-4 with TRBJ2-3; D is ambiguous. The CDR3 extends over 14 amino acids. V dropped 7 bases and J dropped 4 bases, with 15 bases sitting between them. The CDR3 loop reads CASINTTRSDTQYF. The CDR3 nucleotides read TGTGCCAGCATCAACACTACGCGATCAGATACGCAGTATTTT.

In its sample, this clonotype was seen many times. In nucleotides, the CDR3 is TGTGCCAGCAGCGTAGCTCTCGCTACCGGGGAGCTGTTTTTT. Residues: CASSVALATGELFF. The V gene is TRBV9, the J gene TRBJ2-2; no reliable D call. V lost 0 bases, J lost 5 bases, and 8 bases lay in between. Germline values: CDR1 SGDLS, CDR2 YYNGEE. There are 14 residues in the CDR3.

This clonotype was observed at least ten times. The rearrangement uses TRBV2 and TRBJ2-1, with 11 bases that match TRBD2. The CDR3 runs to 16 residues. Germline V gives CDR1 SNHLY, CDR2 FYNNEI. Trimming cost V 6 bases and J 9 bases; bases outside gene matches: 13. CDR3 amino acids: CASRGGTSGTGVEQFF. The CDR3, as DNA: TGTGCCAGCAGGGGCGGGACTAGCGGTACGGGTGTTGAGCAGTTCTTC.

Note on this clonotype: At one of its ends the junction is not consistent with the germline gene, which may arise from a read error. V usage is TRBV7-9 and J usage is TRBJ2-7; 14 bases fit TRBD2. CDR3 size: 19 residues. Looked up from germline, CDR1 is SEHNR and CDR2 is FQNEAQ (reference sequence). CDR3: CAIPIPGTSGSLRTYGQYF. CDR3 nucleotide sequence: TGCGCCATCCCAATTCCAGGGACTAGCGGGAGTTTGAGGACCTACGGGCAGTACTTC.

This chain joins TRBV7-9 and TRBJ1-3; D is ambiguous. The CDR3 extends over 13 amino acids. Germline CDR1 is SEHNR and CDR2 is FQNEAQ (reference sequence). V lost 3 bases to trimming and J lost 6 bases, with 9 bases between them. The CDR3 DNA reads TGTGCCAGCAGCTTGGCGGGAATAAACACCATATATTTT. Translated, it gives CASSLAGINTIYF.

The V call is TRBV20-1, the J call TRBJ1-2; D call uncertain. The CDR3 loop spans 14 amino acids. V was cut by 5 bases and J by 5 bases, with 18 bases left in between. Germline V gene lookup returns CDR1 DFQATT and CDR2 SNEGSKA (reference sequence). CDR3 residues: CSADDGRGSYGYTF. CDR3 coding DNA: TGCAGTGCTGATGACGGGAGAGGTAGTTATGGCTACACCTTC.

This clonotype was observed a handful of times. A much larger clone lies one base from this, so it may be a read error. The chain employs TRBV20-1 and TRBJ2-3; 13 bases fit TRBD2. The CDR3 totals 14 residues. Germline CDR1 reads DFQATT; CDR2 reads SNEGSKA (reference sequence). J gave up 8 bases and V 5 bases, and 7 bases lay outside the gene matches. CDR3 residues: CSACTSGRGATQYF. Written as DNA, the CDR3 is TGCAGTGCTTGTACTAGCGGGAGGGGGGCTACGCAGTATTTT.

The chain couples TRBV20-1 to TRBJ1-6; D may be TRBD1 (6 bases). Germline CDR1 DFQATT, CDR2 SNEGSKA (reference sequence). This CDR3 has 15 amino acids. With 0 bases removed from V and 7 bases from J, the gap between germline ends came to 13 bases. CDR3 in amino acids: CSARDGRGANSPLHF. CDR3 in DNA: TGCAGTGCTAGAGATGGACGGGGGGCGAATTCACCCCTCCACTTT.

Many counts were recorded for this clonotype. The chain recombines TRBV30 with TRBJ2-7; 12 nucleotides line up with TRBD2. This CDR3 region has 13 residues. Germline CDR1 is GTSNPN and CDR2 is SVGIG (reference sequence). The V and J ends lost 7 bases and 7 bases, in that order; junction bases with no gene match: 8. CDR3 region: CALRLAGVREQYF. The CDR3 nucleotides are TGTGCCTTAAGACTAGCGGGAGTTAGGGAGCAGTACTTC.